The present T cell receptor beta chain was sequenced within a study of cytomegalovirus exposure and HLA in healthy donors. About the research overall: The early release's HLA-typed donors yielded approximately 81 million unique TCRs. Study-wide points: Specificity for CMV antigens was confirmed in vitro for three of the CMV-associated chains. Later analysis identified some 16,000 TCR beta sequences associated with HLA alleles, using a false discovery rate threshold of 0.05. Later analysis associated a missense DCLRE1C variant with TCR beta V- and J-gene trimming.

With regard to this clone: Its antigen is as yet unknown.

Germline V CDR1 and CDR2: SGHTA, FQGNSA. The CDR3 is made up of 13 amino acids. Unmatched junction bases numbered 6, after V lost 5 bases and J lost 5 bases. The PCR had 60 Vbeta and 13 Jbeta primers. Profiled with immunoSEQ multiplex PCR; TCRdb holds only in-frame clones, not every one. The data show about 120,000 clones, more than 65% seen once. Sequencing was performed on PBMCs. This chain links TRBV7-2 with TRBJ2-7; 7 bases agree with TRBD1. The source is a woman in her late teens or twenties in good health and CMV-seronegative. CDR3 in DNA: TGTGCCAGCAGCCCGGGAAGGGGGCACGAGCAGTACTTC. Encoded protein: CASSPGRGHEQYF.